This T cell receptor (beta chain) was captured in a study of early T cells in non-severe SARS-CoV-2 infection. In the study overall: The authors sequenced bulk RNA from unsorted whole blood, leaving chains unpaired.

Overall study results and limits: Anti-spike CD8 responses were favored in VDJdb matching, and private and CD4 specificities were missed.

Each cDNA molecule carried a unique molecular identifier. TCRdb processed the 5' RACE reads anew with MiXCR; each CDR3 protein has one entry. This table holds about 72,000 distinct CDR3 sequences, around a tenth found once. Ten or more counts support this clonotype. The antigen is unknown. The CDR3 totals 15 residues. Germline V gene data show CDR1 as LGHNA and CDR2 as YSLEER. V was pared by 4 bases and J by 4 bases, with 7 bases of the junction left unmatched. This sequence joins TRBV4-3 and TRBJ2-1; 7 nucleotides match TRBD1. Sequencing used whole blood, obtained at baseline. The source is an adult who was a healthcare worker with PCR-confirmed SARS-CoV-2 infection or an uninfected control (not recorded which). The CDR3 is CASSPGQFPYNEQFF. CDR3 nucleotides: TGCGCCAGCAGCCCGGGACAGTTTCCGTACAATGAGCAGTTCTTC.